The clone carrying this T cell receptor (beta chain) is a singleton in its sample. Measured with immunoSEQ multiplex PCR; TCRdb has only the in-frame clones, and not every one. The profile covers roughly 220,000 clones, with roughly 80% appearing a single time and 15% to 20% taken by the ten largest. Germline CDR1 and CDR2: MDHEN and SYDVKM. The CDR3 loop spans 18 amino acids. Germline trimming cut 8 bases from V and 0 bases from J; bases unmatched to any gene: 18. The data are from a study of blood T cell repertoires in COVID-19. Specimen: peripheral blood. This clonotype originated in a man aged 25 to 40 with active or convalescent COVID-19. The chain employs TRBV28 and TRBJ1-1; 7 bases are shared with TRBD1. The CDR3 coding sequence is TGTGCCAGCGTACCGACAGGGTTTTTTGTTTTTCTGAACACTGAAGCTTTCTTT. Amino acids: CASVPTGFFVFLNTEAFF.